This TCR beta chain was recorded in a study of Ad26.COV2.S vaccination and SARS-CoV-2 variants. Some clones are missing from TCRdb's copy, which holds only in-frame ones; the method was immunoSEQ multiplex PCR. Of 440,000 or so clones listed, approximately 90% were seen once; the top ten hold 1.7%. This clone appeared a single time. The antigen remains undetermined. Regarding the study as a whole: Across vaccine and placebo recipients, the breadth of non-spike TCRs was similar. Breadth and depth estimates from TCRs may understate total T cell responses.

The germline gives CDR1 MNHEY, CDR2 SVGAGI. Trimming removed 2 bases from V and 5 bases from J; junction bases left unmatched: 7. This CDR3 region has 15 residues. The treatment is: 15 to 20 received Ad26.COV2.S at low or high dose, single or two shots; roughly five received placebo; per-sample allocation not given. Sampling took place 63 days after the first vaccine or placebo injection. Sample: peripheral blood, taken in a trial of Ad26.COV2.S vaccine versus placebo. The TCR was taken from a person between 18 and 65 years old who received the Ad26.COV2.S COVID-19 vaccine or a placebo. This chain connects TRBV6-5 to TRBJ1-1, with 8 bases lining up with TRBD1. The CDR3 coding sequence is TGTGCCAGCAGTTACGGGGGACAGGTGGAGACTGAAGCTTTCTTT. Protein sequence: CASSYGGQVETEAFF.